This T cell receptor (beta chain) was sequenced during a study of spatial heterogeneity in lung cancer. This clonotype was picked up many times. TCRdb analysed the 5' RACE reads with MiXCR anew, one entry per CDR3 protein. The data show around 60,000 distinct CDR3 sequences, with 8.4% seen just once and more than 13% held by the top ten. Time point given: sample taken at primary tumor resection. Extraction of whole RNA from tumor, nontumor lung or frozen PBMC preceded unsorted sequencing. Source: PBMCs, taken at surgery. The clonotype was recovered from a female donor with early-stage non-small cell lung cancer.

The CDR3 DNA is TGTGCCAGCAGTTTAGGGATGTGGGAGCAGTTCTTC. It encodes CASSLGMWEQFF. The rearrangement uses TRBV12-3 or TRBV12-4 and TRBJ2-1; no clear D. Trimming shortened V by 1 base and J by 10 bases, and 8 bases separated the two germline ends. The CDR3 is 12 amino acids.